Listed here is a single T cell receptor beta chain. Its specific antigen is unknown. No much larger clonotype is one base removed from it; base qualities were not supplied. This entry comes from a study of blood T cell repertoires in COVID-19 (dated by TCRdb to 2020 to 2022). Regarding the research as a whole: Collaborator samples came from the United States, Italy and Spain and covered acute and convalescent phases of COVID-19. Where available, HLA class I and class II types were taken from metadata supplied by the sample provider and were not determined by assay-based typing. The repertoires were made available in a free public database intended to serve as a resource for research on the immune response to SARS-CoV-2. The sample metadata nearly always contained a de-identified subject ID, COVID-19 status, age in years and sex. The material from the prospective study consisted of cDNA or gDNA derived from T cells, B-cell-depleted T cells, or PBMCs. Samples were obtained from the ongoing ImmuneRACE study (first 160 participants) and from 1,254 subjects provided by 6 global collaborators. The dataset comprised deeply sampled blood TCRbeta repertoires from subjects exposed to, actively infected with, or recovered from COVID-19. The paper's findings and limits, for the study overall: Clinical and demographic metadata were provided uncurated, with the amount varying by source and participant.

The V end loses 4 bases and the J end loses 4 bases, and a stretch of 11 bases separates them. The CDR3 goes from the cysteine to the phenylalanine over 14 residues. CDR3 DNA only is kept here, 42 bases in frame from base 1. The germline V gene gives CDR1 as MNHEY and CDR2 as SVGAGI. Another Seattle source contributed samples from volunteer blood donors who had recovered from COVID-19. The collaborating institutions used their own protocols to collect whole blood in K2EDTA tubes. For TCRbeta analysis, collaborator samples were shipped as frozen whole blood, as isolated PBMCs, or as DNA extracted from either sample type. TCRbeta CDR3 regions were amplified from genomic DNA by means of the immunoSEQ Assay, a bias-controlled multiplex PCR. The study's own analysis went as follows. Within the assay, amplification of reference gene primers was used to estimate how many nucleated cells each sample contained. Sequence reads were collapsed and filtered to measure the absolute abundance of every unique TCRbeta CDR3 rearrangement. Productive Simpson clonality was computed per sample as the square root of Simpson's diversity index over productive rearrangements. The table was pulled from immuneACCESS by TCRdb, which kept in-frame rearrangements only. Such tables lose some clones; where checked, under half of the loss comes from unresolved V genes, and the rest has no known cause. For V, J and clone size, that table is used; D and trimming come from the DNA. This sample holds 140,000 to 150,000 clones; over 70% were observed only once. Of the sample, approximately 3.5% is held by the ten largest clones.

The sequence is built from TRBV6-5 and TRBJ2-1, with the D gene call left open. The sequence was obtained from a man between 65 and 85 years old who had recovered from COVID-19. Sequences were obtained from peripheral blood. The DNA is TGTGCCAGCAGTTTAACAAATTATTACAATGAGCAGTTCTTC. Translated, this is CASSLTNYYNEQFF.